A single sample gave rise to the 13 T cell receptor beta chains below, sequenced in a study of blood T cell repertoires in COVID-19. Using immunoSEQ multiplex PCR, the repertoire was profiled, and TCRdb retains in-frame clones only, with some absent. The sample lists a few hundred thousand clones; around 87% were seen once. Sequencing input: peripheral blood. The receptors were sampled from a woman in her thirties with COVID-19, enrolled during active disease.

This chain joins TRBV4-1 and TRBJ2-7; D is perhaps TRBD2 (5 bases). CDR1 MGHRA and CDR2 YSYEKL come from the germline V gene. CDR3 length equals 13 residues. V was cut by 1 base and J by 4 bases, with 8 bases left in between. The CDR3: CASSQGTHYEQYF. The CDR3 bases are TGCGCCAGCAGCCAAGGGACTCATTACGAGCAGTACTTC.

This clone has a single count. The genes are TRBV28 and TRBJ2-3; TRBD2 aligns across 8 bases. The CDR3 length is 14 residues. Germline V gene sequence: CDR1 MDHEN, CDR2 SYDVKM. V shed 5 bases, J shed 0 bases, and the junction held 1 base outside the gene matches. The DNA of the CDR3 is TGTGCCAGCAGTGTAGCGGGGAGCACAGATACGCAGTATTTT. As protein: CASSVAGSTDTQYF.

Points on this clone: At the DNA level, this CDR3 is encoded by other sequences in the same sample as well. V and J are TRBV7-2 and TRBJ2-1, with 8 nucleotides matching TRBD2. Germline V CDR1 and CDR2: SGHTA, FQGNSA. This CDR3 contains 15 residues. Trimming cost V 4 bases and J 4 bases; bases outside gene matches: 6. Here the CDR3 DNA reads TGTGCCAGCAGCTCTTTACTAGCGGAGTACAATGAGCAGTTCTTC. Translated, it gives CASSSLLAEYNEQFF.

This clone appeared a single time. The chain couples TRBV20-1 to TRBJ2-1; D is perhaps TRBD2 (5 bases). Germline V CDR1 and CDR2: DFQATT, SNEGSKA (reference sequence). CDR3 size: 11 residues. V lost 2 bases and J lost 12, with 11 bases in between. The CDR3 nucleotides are TGCAGTGCTAGAAGCGGTATACGGCAGTTCTTC. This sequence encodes CSARSGIRQFF.

CDR3: CASSSVGEAGEGYTF. The CDR3 DNA is TGCGCCAGCAGCTCTGTTGGCGAGGCAGGGGAAGGCTACACCTTC. The chain recombines TRBV5-1 with TRBJ1-2; D possibly corresponds to TRBD1 (6 bases). The CDR3 runs to 15 residues. Germline assignment: CDR1 SGHRS and CDR2 YFSETQ. The V end lost 3 bases, the J end lost 8 bases, and 20 bases lay between the germline ends.

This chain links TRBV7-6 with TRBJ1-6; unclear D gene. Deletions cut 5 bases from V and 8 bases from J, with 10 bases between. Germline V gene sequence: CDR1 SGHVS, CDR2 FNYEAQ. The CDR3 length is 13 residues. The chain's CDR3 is CASSQRDYSPLHF. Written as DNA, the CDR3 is TGTGCCAGCAGCCAACGGGATTATTCACCCCTCCACTTT.

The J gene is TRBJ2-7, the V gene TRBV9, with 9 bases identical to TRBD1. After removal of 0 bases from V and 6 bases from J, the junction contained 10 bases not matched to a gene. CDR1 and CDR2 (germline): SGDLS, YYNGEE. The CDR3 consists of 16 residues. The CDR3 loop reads CASSVAPGTGKAEQYF. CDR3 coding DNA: TGTGCCAGCAGCGTAGCCCCCGGGACAGGGAAGGCCGAGCAGTACTTC.

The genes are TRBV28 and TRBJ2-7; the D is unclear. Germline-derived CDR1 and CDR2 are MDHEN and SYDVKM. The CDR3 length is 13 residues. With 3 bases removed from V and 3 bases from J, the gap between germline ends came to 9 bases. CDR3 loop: CASSFDMNYEQYF. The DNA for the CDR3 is TGTGCCAGCAGTTTTGACATGAACTACGAGCAGTACTTC.

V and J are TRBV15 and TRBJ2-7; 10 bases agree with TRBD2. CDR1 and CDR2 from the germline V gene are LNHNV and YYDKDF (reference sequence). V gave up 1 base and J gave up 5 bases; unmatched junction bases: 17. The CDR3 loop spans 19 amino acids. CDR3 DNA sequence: TGTGCCACCAGCAGAGTCCATATGGGAGGTCTAGCGGGAGACCACGAGCAGTACTTC. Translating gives CATSRVHMGGLAGDHEQYF.

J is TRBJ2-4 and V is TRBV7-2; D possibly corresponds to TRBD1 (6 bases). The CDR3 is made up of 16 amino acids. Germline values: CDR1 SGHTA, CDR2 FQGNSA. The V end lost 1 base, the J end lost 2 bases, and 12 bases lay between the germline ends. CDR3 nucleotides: TGTGCCAGCAGCTTAGGTGGACAGTTAACCAAAAACATTCAGTACTTC. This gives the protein CASSLGGQLTKNIQYF.

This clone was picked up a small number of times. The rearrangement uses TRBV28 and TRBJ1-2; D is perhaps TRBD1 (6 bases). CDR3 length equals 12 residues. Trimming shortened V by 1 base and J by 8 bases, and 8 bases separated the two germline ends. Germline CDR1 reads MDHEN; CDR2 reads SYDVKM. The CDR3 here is CASSLFRGGYTF. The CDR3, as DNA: TGTGCCAGCAGTTTATTCAGGGGAGGCTACACCTTC.

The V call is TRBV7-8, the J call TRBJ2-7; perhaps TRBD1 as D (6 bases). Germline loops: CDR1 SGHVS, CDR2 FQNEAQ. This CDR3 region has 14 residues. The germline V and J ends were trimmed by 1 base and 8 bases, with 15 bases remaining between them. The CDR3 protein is CASSLDRDETQQYF. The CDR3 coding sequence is TGTGCCAGCAGCTTAGACAGGGACGAGACCCAGCAGTACTTC.

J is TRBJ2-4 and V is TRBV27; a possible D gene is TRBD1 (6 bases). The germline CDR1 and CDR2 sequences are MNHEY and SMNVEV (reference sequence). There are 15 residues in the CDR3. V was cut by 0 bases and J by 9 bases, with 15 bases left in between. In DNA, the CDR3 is TGTGCCAGCAGTTTATCACAGGGTGGCGGTAGCATTCAGTACTTC. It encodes CASSLSQGGGSIQYF.